These 13 T cell receptor beta chains were sequenced from one sample in a study of blood T cell repertoires in COVID-19. TCRdb keeps only in-frame clones here, not all; method: immunoSEQ multiplex PCR. The sample consists of hundreds of thousands of clones, 88% of them appearing once. What was sequenced was peripheral blood. The receptors were sampled from a man aged 80 or over with acute or convalescent COVID-19.

V and J are TRBV6-1 and TRBJ1-5, with TRBD1 as a possible D gene (5 bases). The ends were cut back, 3 bases at V and 7 bases at J, with 10 bases in the middle. CDR1 is MNHNS, CDR2 SASEGT, per germline. The CDR3 contains 13 residues. The CDR3 sequence: CASSEGPKQPQHF. The CDR3 nucleotides are TGTGCCAGCAGTGAGGGGCCCAAACAGCCCCAGCATTTT.

The CDR3 region is CAISESGQGVTEAFF. CDR3 nucleotides: TGTGCCATCAGTGAGTCCGGACAGGGGGTCACTGAAGCTTTCTTT. The genes are TRBV10-3 and TRBJ1-1; 10 nucleotides line up with TRBD1. The CDR3 covers 15 residues. After removal of 0 bases from V and 4 bases from J, the junction contained 2 bases not matched to a gene. CDR1 is ENHRY, CDR2 SYGVKD, per germline.

V is TRBV12-3 or TRBV12-4 and J is TRBJ2-2; no firm D call. V lost 6 bases and J 3 bases, leaving 8 bases between the germline ends. This CDR3 has 13 amino acids. In nucleotides, the CDR3 is TGTGCCAGCAGCATTGCGGACACCGGGGAGCTGTTTTTT. This codes for CASSIADTGELFF.

The V gene is TRBV6-2 or TRBV6-3, the J gene TRBJ2-3; weak D call: TRBD2 (5 bases). The V gene lost 2 bases and the J gene lost 1 base, with 10 bases spanning the gap. CDR1 MNHEY and CDR2 SVGEGT come from the germline V gene. The CDR3 has 15 residues. The CDR3 sequence is CASSYLNGGTDTQYF. In DNA, the CDR3 is TGTGCCAGCAGTTACCTCAACGGGGGCACAGATACGCAGTATTTT.

The chain couples TRBV3-1 (or the pseudogene TRBV3-2) to TRBJ1-5, with TRBD1 matching 7 bases. Germline V lookup: CDR1 LGHDT, CDR2 YNNKEL (reference sequence). Trimming cost V 4 bases and J 2 bases; bases outside gene matches: 8. This CDR3 spans 16 amino acids. CDR3 residues: CASSLGQPSGNQPQHF. The CDR3 DNA reads as TGTGCCAGCAGCCTGGGACAGCCGAGCGGCAATCAGCCCCAGCATTTT.

V usage is TRBV18 and J usage is TRBJ1-3; tentative D call: TRBD1 (5 bases). V was pared by 2 bases and J by 3 bases, with 11 bases between. The CDR3 is 15 residues long. The germline CDR1 and CDR2 sequences are KGHSH and LQKENI. The CDR3 reads CASSPSWDFGNTIYF. CDR3 in DNA: TGTGCCAGCTCACCATCTTGGGACTTTGGAAACACCATATATTTT. Filled out from reference TRBV18 and TRBJ1-3, the complete variable domain reads NAGVMQNPRHLVRRRGQEARLRCSPMKGHSHVYWYRQLPEEGLKFMVYLQKENIIDESGMPKERFSAEFPKEGPSILRIQQVVRGDSAAYFCASSPSWDFGNTIYFGEGSWLTVV.

The rearrangement joins TRBV9 to TRBJ1-1, with 8 bases matching TRBD1. The CDR3 spans 14 residues. The trim removed 1 base at V and 2 bases at J, leaving 1 base unmatched. Germline CDR1 and CDR2: SGDLS and YYNGEE. The CDR3, as DNA: TGTGCCAGCAGCGTAACAGGGGGAAACACTGAAGCTTTCTTT. It translates to CASSVTGGNTEAFF.

J is TRBJ1-2 and V is TRBV2; 9 nucleotides align to TRBD1. The CDR3 is made up of 16 amino acids. Germline V gene data show CDR1 as SNHLY and CDR2 as FYNNEI. The V segment lost 2 bases and the J segment 4 bases; nucleotides outside the gene matches: 8. Written as DNA, the CDR3 is TGTGCCAGCAGTGAATGGGGGACAGGGAGAGGCTATGGCTACACCTTC. This codes for CASSEWGTGRGYGYTF.

This chain links TRBV2 with TRBJ1-1, with a weak D call TRBD1 (6 bases). Germline CDR1 is SNHLY and CDR2 is FYNNEI. V shed 2 bases and J shed 6 bases, with 16 bases lying between them. The CDR3 is 15 residues long. CDR3 residues: CASSEIRTAGAEAFF. DNA of the CDR3: TGTGCCAGCAGTGAAATAAGGACAGCCGGTGCTGAAGCTTTCTTT.

The chain recombines TRBV15 with TRBJ2-7; D is ambiguous. Trimming removed 0 bases from V and 7 bases from J, with 19 bases in between. In germline, CDR1 is LNHNV, CDR2 YYDKDF (reference sequence). The CDR3 consists of 16 residues. The CDR3 reads CATSRDHRTVPGEQYF. Written as DNA, the CDR3 is TGTGCCACCAGCAGAGATCACAGAACGGTTCCTGGAGAGCAGTACTTC.

The chain couples TRBV18 to TRBJ1-2; D unclear. This CDR3 region has 15 residues. Trimming cost V 2 bases and J 0 bases, with 10 bases left between them. Germline CDR1 and CDR2: KGHSH and LQKENI. In DNA form, the CDR3 reads TGTGCCAGCTCACCAACGGCGGAGGCTAACTATGGCTACACCTTC. This translates into CASSPTAEANYGYTF.

V gene TRBV5-4 combines with J gene TRBJ2-1, with 7 bases matching TRBD2. J gave up 0 bases and V 1 base, and 4 bases lay outside the gene matches. Germline loops: CDR1 SGHNT, CDR2 YYREEE (reference sequence). The CDR3 is made up of 16 amino acids. The CDR3 coding sequence is TGTGCCAGCAGCTTGTCTAGCGGCAACTCCTACAATGAGCAGTTCTTC. Translating gives CASSLSSGNSYNEQFF.

The rearrangement links TRBV6-6 to TRBJ1-3; maybe TRBD1 (6 bases). V lost 7 bases to trimming and J lost 4 bases, with 17 bases between them. The CDR3 is 15 residues long. Germline CDR1 MNHNY, CDR2 SVGAGI (reference sequence). The CDR3 DNA follows: TGTGCCAGCACAAACCGGGGGGCCTCCGGAAACACCATATATTTT. This sequence encodes CASTNRGASGNTIYF.